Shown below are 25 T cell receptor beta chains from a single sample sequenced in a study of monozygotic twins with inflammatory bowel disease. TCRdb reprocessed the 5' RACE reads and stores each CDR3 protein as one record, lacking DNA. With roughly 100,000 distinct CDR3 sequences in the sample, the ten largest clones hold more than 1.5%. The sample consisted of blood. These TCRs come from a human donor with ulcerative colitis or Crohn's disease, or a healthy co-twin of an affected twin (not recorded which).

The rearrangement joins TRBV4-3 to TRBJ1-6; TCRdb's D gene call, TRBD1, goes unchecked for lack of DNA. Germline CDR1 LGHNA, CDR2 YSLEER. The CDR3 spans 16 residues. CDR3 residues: CASSRDGTTYNSPLHF.

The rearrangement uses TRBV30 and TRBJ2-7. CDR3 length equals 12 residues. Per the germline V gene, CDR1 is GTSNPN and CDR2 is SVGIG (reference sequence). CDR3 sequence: CAWSRVSYEQYF. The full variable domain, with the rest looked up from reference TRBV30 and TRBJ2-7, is SQTIHQWPATLVQPVGSPLSLECTVEGTSNPNLYWYRQAAGRGLQLLFYSVGIGQISSEVPQNLSASRPQDRQFILSSKKLLLSDSGFYLCAWSRVSYEQYFGPGTRLTVT.

CDR3 amino acids: CSAPTFPGQGAKSSYEQYF. The chain carries TRBV20-1 and TRBJ2-7; TCRdb gives TRBD1 as the D gene, but with no DNA this cannot be confirmed. The V gene's germline CDR1 is DFQATT and CDR2 SNEGSKA (reference sequence). This CDR3 region has 19 residues.

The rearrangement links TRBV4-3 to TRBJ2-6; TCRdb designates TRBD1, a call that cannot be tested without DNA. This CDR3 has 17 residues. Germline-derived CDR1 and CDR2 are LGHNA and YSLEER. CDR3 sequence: CASSQERGAVGANVLTF.

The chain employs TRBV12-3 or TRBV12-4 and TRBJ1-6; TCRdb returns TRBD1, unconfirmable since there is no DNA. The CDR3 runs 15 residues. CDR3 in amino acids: CASSFKTGLNSPLHF.

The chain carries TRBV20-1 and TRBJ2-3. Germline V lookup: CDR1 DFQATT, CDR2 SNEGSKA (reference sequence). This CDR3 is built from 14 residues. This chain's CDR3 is CSARFGSSTDTQYF.

This CDR3 reads CASLTRGSDQETQYF. This rearrangement joins TRBV28 to TRBJ2-5; as DNA is missing, the TRBD1 call by TCRdb cannot be tested. This CDR3 comprises 15 residues. Germline V gene sequence: CDR1 MDHEN, CDR2 SYDVKM.

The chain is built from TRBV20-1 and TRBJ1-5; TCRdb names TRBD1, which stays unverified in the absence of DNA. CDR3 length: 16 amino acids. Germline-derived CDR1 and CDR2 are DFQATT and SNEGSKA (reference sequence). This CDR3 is CSALRQGVWSNQPQHF.

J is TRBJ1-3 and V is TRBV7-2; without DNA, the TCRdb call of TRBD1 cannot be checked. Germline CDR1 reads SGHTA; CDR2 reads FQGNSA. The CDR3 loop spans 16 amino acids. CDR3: CASSSLGQGGGNTIYF.

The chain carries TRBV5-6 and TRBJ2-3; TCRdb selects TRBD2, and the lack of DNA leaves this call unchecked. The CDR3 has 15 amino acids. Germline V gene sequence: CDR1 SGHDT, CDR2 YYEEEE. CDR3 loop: CASSTTSGGTDTQYF.

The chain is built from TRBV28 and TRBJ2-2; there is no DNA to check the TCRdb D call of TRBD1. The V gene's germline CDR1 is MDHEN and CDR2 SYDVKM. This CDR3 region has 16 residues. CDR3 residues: CASSETGTGGFGELFF.

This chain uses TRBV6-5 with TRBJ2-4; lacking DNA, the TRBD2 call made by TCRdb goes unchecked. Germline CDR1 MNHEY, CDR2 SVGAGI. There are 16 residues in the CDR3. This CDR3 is CASSYSSSGGENIQYF.

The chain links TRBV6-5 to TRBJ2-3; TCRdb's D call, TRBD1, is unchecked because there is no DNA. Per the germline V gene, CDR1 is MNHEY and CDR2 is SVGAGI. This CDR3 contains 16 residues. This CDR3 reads CASSYSSTGATDTQYF.

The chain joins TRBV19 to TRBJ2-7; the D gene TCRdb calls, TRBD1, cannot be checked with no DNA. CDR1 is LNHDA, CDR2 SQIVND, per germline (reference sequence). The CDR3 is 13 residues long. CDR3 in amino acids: CASTRQGSYEQYF.

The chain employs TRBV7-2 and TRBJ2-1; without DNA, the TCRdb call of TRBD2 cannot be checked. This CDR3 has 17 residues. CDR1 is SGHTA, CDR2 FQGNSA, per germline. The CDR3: CASSPWELAGVSNEQFF.

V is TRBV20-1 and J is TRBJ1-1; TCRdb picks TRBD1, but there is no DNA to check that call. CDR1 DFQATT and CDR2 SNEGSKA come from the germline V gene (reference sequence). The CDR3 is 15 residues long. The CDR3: CSARQLRGLGTEAFF.

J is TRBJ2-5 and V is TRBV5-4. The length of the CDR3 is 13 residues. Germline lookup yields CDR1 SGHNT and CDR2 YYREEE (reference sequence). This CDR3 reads CASSLMGGETQYF.

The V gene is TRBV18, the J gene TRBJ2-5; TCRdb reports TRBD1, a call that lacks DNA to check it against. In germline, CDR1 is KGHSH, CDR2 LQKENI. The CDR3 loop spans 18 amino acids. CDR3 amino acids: CASSPLHLGQGLQETQYF.

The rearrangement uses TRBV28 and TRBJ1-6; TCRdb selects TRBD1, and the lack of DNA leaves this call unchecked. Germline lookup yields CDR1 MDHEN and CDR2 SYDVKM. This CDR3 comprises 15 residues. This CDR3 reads CASSKRQLNISPLHF.

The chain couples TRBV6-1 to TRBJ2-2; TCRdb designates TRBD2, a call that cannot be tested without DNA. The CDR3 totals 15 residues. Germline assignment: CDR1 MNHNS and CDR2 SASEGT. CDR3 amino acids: CASSVLAGDTGELFF.

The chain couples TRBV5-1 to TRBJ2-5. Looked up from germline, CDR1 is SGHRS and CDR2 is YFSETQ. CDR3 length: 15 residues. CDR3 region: CASSLGGNDEETQYF.

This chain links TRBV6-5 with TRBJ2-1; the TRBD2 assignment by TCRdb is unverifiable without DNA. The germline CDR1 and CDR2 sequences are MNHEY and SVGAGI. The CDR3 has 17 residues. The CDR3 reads CASSYSISSGFYNEQFF.

CDR3 in amino acids: CASSLDESGKSYNEQFF. This rearrangement joins TRBV5-1 to TRBJ2-1; TCRdb picks TRBD1, but there is no DNA to check that call. The germline gives CDR1 SGHRS, CDR2 YFSETQ. The CDR3 is made up of 17 amino acids.

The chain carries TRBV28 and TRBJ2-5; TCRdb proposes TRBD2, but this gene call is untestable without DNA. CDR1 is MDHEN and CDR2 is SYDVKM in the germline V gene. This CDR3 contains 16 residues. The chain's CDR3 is CASRPSSGGYQETQYF.

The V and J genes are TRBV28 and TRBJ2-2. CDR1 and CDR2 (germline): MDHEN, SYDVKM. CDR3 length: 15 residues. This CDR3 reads CASSSVGTNTGELFF.